The next 11 T cell receptor beta chains were all read from a single sample in a study of response to subunit inactivated influenza vaccine. Each CDR3 protein is one row after TCRdb ran MiXCR on the RT-PCR reads. The table shows 700,000 to 800,000 distinct CDR3 sequences, with around a sixth occurring only once. Sequencing was performed on PBMCs from blood, taken 5 to 6 days after vaccination. These receptors all stem from a man in his fifties who received an inactivated influenza vaccine.

The chain combines TRBV4-2 with TRBJ1-1; D is possibly TRBD1 (6 bases). The CDR3 spans 15 residues. The germline gives CDR1 LGHNA, CDR2 YNFKEQ. Trimming took 1 base from V and 3 from J, leaving 12 bases between them. The CDR3 DNA follows: TGTGCCAGCAGCCAAGGGGGGGGCGGATACACTGAAGCTTTCTTT. This codes for CASSQGGGGYTEAFF.

This clonotype turned up a few times. The rearrangement links TRBV28 to TRBJ2-1, with a possible D match to TRBD1 (6 bases). The V gene's germline CDR1 is MDHEN and CDR2 SYDVKM. This CDR3 contains 13 residues. Trimming cost V 6 bases and J 7 bases, with 13 bases left between them. CDR3 loop: CASRQGLGNEQFF. The CDR3 DNA follows: TGTGCCAGCAGGCAGGGGTTGGGTAATGAGCAGTTCTTC.

V is TRBV19 and J is TRBJ2-1, with 11 bases matching TRBD2. Unmatched junction bases numbered 6, after V lost 6 bases and J lost 5 bases. The CDR3 is 15 amino acids. Germline V gene sequence: CDR1 LNHDA, CDR2 SQIVND (reference sequence). In nucleotides, the CDR3 is TGTGCCAGTAGGGGTAGCGGGAGGGCAGACAATGAGCAGTTCTTC. It specifies CASRGSGRADNEQFF.

In its sample, this clonotype was seen a few times. The chain couples TRBV14 to TRBJ1-2; D remains unclear. This CDR3 spans 12 amino acids. The germline gives CDR1 SGHDN, CDR2 FVKESK. V was pared by 4 bases and J by 6 bases, with 9 bases between. The CDR3 DNA reads as TGTGCCAGCAGCCGGGCCATGAATGGCTACACCTTC. Translated: CASSRAMNGYTF.

The sample holds a few counts of this clonotype. The CDR3 loop reads CSARDRTGRETQYF. CDR3 in DNA: TGCAGTGCTAGAGATCGGACAGGGAGGGAGACCCAGTACTTC. This chain connects TRBV20-1 to TRBJ2-5; 8 bases map to TRBD1. Per the germline V gene, CDR1 is DFQATT and CDR2 is SNEGSKA (reference sequence). Losses at the gene ends were 0 bases for V and 5 bases for J; bases not matched to a gene: 5. The CDR3 is made up of 14 amino acids.

This clonotype has more than one count but fewer than ten. The chain links TRBV6-1 to TRBJ2-2, with TRBD2 as a possible D gene (6 bases). Between the trimmed V and J ends, which lost 0 bases and 4 bases, there was a span of 6 bases. Looked up from germline, CDR1 is MNHNS and CDR2 is SASEGT. The CDR3 covers 14 residues. CDR3 in amino acids: CASSEAGGTGELFF. CDR3 in DNA: TGTGCCAGCAGTGAAGCGGGAGGCACCGGGGAGCTGTTTTTT.

In this sample, this clonotype turned up a few times. This chain uses TRBV7-6 with TRBJ1-1, with a possible D match to TRBD1 (5 bases). Germline lookup yields CDR1 SGHVS and CDR2 FNYEAQ. The length of the CDR3 is 13 residues. V was clipped by 4 bases and J by 6 bases, with 12 bases between them. The CDR3 DNA follows: TGTGCCAGCAGCTCGGGACCCATCGCTGAAGCTTTCTTT. It translates to CASSSGPIAEAFF.

The gene calls are TRBV15 and TRBJ2-1; 11 bases map to TRBD2. V dropped 6 bases and J dropped 12; count of bases not matched to a gene: 7. This CDR3 is built from 13 residues. CDR1 LNHNV and CDR2 YYDKDF come from the germline V gene (reference sequence). CDR3 coding DNA: TGTGCCACCAGGGGGACTAGCGGTCCGGCGCAGTTCTTC. This codes for CATRGTSGPAQFF.

This clonotype has ten or more counts. V gene TRBV20-1 combines with J gene TRBJ2-1; D is unclear. Germline V gene sequence: CDR1 DFQATT, CDR2 SNEGSKA (reference sequence). Trimming stripped 6 bases from V and 5 bases from J, with 5 bases between. This CDR3 has 10 residues. The chain's CDR3 is CSAGNNEQFF. Here the CDR3 DNA reads TGCAGTGCGGGTAACAATGAGCAGTTCTTC.

The rearrangement uses TRBV5-1 and TRBJ2-5, with 7 bases aligning to TRBD1. The germline V gene encodes CDR1 SGHRS and CDR2 YFSETQ. CDR3 length: 15 amino acids. Germline trimming cut 4 bases from V and 4 bases from J; bases unmatched to any gene: 10. CDR3 in DNA: TGCGCCAGCAGCCCAGGGGGTAGTGTGGGAGAGACCCAGTACTTC. It encodes CASSPGGSVGETQYF.

This clonotype came up a few times. V and J are TRBV7-3 and TRBJ2-1, with TRBD2 identical over 10 bases. Germline CDR1 SGHTA, CDR2 FQGTGA. The junction had 11 bases not matched to a gene; V was cut back by 0 bases and J by 15 bases. The CDR3 is 15 residues long. CDR3 region: CASSLTNAAGGPRFF. The CDR3, as DNA: TGTGCCAGCAGCTTAACGAACGCAGCGGGAGGGCCAAGGTTCTTC.